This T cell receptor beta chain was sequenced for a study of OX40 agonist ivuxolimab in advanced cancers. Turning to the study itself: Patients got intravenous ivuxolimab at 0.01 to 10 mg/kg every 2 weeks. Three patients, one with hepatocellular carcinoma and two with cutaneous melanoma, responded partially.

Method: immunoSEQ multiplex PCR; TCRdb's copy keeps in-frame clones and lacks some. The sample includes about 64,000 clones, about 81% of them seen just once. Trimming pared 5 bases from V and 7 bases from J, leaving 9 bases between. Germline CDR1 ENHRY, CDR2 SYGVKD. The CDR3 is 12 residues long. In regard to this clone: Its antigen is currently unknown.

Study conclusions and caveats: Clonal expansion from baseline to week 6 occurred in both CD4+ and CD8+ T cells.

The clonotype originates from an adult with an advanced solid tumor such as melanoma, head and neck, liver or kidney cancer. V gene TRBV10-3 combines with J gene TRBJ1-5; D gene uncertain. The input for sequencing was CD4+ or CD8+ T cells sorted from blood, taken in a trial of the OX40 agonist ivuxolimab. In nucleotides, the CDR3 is TGTGCCATCAGTCCAGTGGGCCAGCCCCAGCATTTT. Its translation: CAISPVGQPQHF.